A selection of T cell receptor beta chains follows, all from one sample in a study of T cells in localized non-small cell lung cancer. The assay was immunoSEQ multiplex PCR, and TCRdb's table has in-frame clones only and misses some. In the table there are around 64,000 clones, about four fifths of which are singletons. The input for sequencing was PBMCs, taken before any cancer treatment. All receptors derive from a man aged 40 to 75 with stage II lung adenocarcinoma. CDR3s include the opening cysteine and the closing phenylalanine or tryptophan. D genes are given only for firm matches.

V	J	D	CDR3
TRBV9	TRBJ2-1	TRBD1	CASSVEQGSYNEQFF
TRBV6-6	TRBJ2-5	.	CASSYRETQYF
TRBV5-1	TRBJ2-7	TRBD2	CASSASSGRVYEQYF
TRBV6-1	TRBJ1-2	TRBD1	CASRYRGETNYGYTF
TRBV5-6	TRBJ2-3	.	CASSLVRSTPDTQYF
TRBV9	TRBJ1-1	.	CASSVGRGDKAFF
TRBV19	TRBJ2-1	.	CASSRGNDYNEQFF
TRBV12-5	TRBJ2-1	.	CASGPVQGLYNEQFF
TRBV9	TRBJ1-4	.	CASSVGQKPEKLFF
TRBV30	TRBJ1-6	.	CAWSRVRSPLHF
TRBV7-9	TRBJ2-5	.	CASSLDLSGRWETQYF